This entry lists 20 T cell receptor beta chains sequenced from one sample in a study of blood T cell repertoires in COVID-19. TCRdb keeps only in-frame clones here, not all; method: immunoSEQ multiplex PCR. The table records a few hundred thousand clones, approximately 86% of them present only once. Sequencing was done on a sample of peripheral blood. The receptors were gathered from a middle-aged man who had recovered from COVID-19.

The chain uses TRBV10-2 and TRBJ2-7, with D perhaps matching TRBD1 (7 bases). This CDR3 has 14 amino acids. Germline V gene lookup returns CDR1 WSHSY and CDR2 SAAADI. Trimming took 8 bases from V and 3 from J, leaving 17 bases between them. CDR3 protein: CASRRGTENYEQYF. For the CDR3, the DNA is TGCGCCAGCCGTCGCGGGACAGAAAACTACGAGCAGTACTTC.

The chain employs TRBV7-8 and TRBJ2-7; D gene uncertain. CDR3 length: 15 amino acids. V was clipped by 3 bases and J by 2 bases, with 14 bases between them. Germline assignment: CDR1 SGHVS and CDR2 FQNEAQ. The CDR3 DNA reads TGTGCCAGCAGCTTTAAAAAGACATCACCCTACGAGCAGTACTTC. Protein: CASSFKKTSPYEQYF.

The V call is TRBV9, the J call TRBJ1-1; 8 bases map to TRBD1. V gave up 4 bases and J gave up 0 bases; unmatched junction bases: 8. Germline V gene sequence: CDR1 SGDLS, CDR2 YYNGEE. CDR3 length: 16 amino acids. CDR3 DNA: TGTGCCAGCAGCCCGACATTGGACAGGGTGAACACTGAAGCTTTCTTT. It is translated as CASSPTLDRVNTEAFF.

CDR3 DNA sequence: TGTGCCAGTAGTATAGAGGGTTCGCCGGGACAGCTAACATACAATGAGCAGTTCTTC. Amino acid sequence: CASSIEGSPGQLTYNEQFF. This chain joins TRBV19 and TRBJ2-1, with 7 bases identical to TRBD1. CDR3 length: 19 amino acids. V lost 0 bases and J lost 4; bases outside the gene matches: 15. CDR1 and CDR2 from the germline V gene are LNHDA and SQIVND (reference sequence).

The CDR3 here is CASSFVLGGQETQYF. The CDR3, as DNA: TGTGCCAGCAGCTTCGTTTTGGGGGGCCAAGAGACCCAGTACTTC. The V call is TRBV5-4, the J call TRBJ2-5, with D perhaps matching TRBD2 (6 bases). The CDR3 contains 15 residues. Germline V CDR1 and CDR2: SGHNT, YYREEE (reference sequence). V shed 2 bases and J shed 1 base, with 12 bases lying between them.

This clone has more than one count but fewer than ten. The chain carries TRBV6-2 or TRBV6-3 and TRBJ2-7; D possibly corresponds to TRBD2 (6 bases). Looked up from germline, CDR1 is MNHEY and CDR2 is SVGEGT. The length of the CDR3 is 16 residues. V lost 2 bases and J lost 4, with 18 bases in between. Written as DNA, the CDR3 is TGTGCCAGCAGTTACCGGGGAGGCCCGGTTGGGTACGAGCAGTACTTC. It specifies CASSYRGGPVGYEQYF.

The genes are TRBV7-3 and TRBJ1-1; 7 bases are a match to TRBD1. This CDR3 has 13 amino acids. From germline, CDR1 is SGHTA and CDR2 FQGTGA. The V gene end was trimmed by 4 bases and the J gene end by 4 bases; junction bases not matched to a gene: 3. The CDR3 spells CASSSRQGTEAFF. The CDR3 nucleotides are TGTGCCAGCAGCTCTCGACAGGGCACTGAAGCTTTCTTT. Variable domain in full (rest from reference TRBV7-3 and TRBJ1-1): GAGVSQTPSNKVTEKGKYVELRCDPISGHTALYWYRQSLGQGPEFLIYFQGTGAADDSGLPNDRFFAVRPEGSVSTLKIQRTERGDSAVYLCASSSRQGTEAFFGQGTRLTVV.

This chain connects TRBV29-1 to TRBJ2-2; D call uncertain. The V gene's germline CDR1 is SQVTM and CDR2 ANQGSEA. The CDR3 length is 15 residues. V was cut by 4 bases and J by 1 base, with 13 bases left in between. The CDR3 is CSVVLPRRNTGELFF. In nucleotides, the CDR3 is TGCAGCGTTGTTCTTCCGCGGCGGAACACCGGGGAGCTGTTTTTT.

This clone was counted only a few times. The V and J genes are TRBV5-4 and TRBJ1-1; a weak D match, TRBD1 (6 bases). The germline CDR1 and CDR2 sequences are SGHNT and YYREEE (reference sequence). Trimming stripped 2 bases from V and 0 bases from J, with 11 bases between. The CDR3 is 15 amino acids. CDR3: CASSFGGQLNTEAFF. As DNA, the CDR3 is TGTGCCAGCAGCTTTGGCGGACAGCTGAACACTGAAGCTTTCTTT.

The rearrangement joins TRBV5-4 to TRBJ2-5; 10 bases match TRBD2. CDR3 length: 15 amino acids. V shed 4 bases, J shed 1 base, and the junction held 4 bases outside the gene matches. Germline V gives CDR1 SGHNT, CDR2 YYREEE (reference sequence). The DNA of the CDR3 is TGTGCCAGCAGCCCAGCGGGAGGGACCCAAGAGACCCAGTACTTC. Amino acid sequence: CASSPAGGTQETQYF.

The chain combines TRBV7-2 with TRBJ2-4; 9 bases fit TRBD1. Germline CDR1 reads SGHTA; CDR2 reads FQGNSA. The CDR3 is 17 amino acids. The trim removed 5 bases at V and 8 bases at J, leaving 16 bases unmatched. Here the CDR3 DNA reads TGTGCCAGCAGCCCCGTAACAGGGGGCAGGCTTGGGTACATTCAGTACTTC. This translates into CASSPVTGGRLGYIQYF.

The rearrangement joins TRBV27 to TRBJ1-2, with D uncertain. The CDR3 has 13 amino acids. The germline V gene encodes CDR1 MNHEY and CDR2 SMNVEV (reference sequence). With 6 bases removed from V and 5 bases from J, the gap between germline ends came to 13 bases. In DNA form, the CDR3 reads TGTGCCAGCAGGAAACCCGGTTCGTATGGCTACACCTTC. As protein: CASRKPGSYGYTF.

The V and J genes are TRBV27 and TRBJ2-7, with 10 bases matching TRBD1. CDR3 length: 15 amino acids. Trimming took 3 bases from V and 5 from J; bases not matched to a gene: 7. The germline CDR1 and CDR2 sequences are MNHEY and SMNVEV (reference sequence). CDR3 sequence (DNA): TGTGCCAGCAGTTTGGAGGGACAGGGGTTCCACGAGCAGTACTTC. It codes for CASSLEGQGFHEQYF.

The CDR3 nucleotides read TGTGCCAGTAGGAAAGAAAACTCCAATCAGCCCCAGCATTTT. Its translation is CASRKENSNQPQHF. The V and J genes are TRBV19 and TRBJ1-5, with D unresolved. The CDR3 spans 14 residues. Germline values: CDR1 LNHDA, CDR2 SQIVND (reference sequence). V was trimmed by 6 bases and J by 3 bases, leaving 12 bases between them.

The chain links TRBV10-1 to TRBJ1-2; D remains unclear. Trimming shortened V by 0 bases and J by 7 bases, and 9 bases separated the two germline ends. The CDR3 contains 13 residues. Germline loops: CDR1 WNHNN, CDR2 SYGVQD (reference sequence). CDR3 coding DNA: TGCGCCAGCAGTGAGTCTCCCGGGTCTGGCTACACCTTC. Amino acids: CASSESPGSGYTF.

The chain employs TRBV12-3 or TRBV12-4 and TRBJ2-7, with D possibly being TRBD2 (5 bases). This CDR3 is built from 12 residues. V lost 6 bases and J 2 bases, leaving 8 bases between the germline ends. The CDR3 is CASRRAPYEQYF. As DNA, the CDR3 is TGTGCCAGCAGGCGGGCGCCCTACGAGCAGTACTTC.

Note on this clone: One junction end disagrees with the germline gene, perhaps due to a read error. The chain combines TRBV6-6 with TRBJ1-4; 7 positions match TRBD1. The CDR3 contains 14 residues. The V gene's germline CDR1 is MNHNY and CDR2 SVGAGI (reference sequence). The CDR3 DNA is TGTGCCAGCAGTTATCACCCCCGGGACAGCGTCCCTCGTTTT. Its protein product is CASSYHPRDSVPRF.

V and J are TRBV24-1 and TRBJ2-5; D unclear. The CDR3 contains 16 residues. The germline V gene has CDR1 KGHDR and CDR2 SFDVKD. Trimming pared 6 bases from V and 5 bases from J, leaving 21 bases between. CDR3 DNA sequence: TGTGCCACCAGTCTTCCGGAACTACCGTCGCGGGAGACCCAGTACTTC. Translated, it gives CATSLPELPSRETQYF.

Here the CDR3 DNA reads TGTGCCAGCAGCCCGGGGATAGCGGGGGGCTCCTACAATGAGCAGTTCTTC. Translation: CASSPGIAGGSYNEQFF. The rearrangement links TRBV7-8 to TRBJ2-1; 10 nucleotides align to TRBD2. V lost 5 bases to trimming and J lost 0 bases; unmatched junction nucleotides: 7. This CDR3 has 17 amino acids. Germline V gene data show CDR1 as SGHVS and CDR2 as FQNEAQ.

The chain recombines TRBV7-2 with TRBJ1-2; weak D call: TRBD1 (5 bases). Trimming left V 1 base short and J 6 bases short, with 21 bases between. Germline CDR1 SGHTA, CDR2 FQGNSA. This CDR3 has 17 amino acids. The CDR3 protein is CASSLDRGGGRENGYTF. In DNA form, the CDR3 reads TGTGCCAGCAGCTTAGATCGCGGGGGGGGACGGGAGAATGGCTACACCTTC.